This T cell receptor (beta chain) emerged from a study of beta chain features in type 1 diabetes. Every bit of the isolated RNA underwent reverse transcription, so sequencing read expressed TCRB transcripts. This table comes from immunoSEQ multiplex PCR, and its TCRdb copy is limited to in-frame clones, with some not included. Among about 340,000 clones listed, around 9.7% were seen once. Findings of the study overall: When Type 1 diabetes patients were examined, their TCRB CDR3s proved moderately but significantly shorter in all four CD4+ subsets. No resolution was reached here on whether HLA type influences TCRB rearrangement.

Germline CDR1 reads SGHTA; CDR2 reads FQGNSA. With V trimmed by 6 bases and J by 3 bases, 6 bases remained unmatched. The length of the CDR3 is 14 residues. This clone was detected only a few times. Its antigen remains unknown. The sequence was obtained from a man aged 25-45 years with type 1 diabetes. The chain has TRBV7-2 and TRBJ2-3, with TRBD2 identical over 7 bases. Sequenced input: central memory CD4+ T cells from blood. The CDR3 bases are TGTGCCAGCAGGAGAGGACTAGATACAGATACGCAGTATTTT. Protein product: CASRRGLDTDTQYF. Full variable domain (missing parts from reference TRBV7-2 and TRBJ2-3): GAGVSQSPSNKVTEKGKDVELRCDPISGHTALYWYRQSLGQGLEFLIYFQGNSAPDKSGLPSDRFSAERTGGSVSTLTIQRTQQEDSAVYLCASRRGLDTDTQYFGPGTRLTVL.